This T cell receptor beta chain was sequenced in a study of blood T cell dynamics during melanoma immunotherapy. Study summary: Patients with metastatic melanoma got pembrolizumab or nivolumab-ipilimumab as first-line care.

Time point of the sample: pre-treatment baseline. Findings and limits, study-wide: PBMC repertoires of eventual disease-control patients split at W3 into clonality or diversity gains. It remained unknown if the driving T cell clones were melanoma-specific.

A fixed DNA input of 350 ng was used per bulk PBMC sample. The assay was immunoSEQ multiplex PCR, and TCRdb's table has in-frame clones only and misses some. Among around 6,600 clones listed, around 81% were seen once. This clone was detected only once. As yet, its antigen is unknown. V shed 8 bases and J 1 base; nucleotides not matched to a gene: 9. The CDR3 extends over 15 amino acids. Germline lookup yields CDR1 MNHNY and CDR2 SVGAGI (reference sequence). The rearrangement uses TRBV6-6 and TRBJ2-3; 7 bases map to TRBD2. Specimen: blood, collected from a patient treated with checkpoint blockade. The TCR comes from a human donor with melanoma. CDR3 in amino acids: CASGNGRTRTDTQYF. For the CDR3, the DNA is TGTGCCAGCGGTAACGGGAGGACCCGCACAGATACGCAGTATTTT.